This T cell receptor (beta chain) emerged from a study of T cell responses to AZD1222 COVID-19 vaccine. At the level of the study: Second-dose schedules of about 4 or about 12 weeks were combined.

Concerning this clone itself: Its cognate antigen is unknown.

The table came from immunoSEQ multiplex PCR; TCRdb's copy has only in-frame clones and leaves some out. The sample includes over 75,000 clones, about nine tenths of them seen just once. The CDR3 runs 15 residues. The J segment lost 6 bases and the V segment lost 6 bases, leaving 9 bases of the junction unmatched. CDR1 MNHEY and CDR2 SMNVEV come from the germline V gene (reference sequence). Study outcomes and limitations: Repertoire sampling happened only post peak T cell response.

Sample: peripheral blood, taken on day 0 of AZD1222 vaccination. This clonotype was obtained from an adult in good health. The J gene is TRBJ2-1, the V gene TRBV27; 9 bases match TRBD1. CDR3: CASSLPGQGSNEQFF. DNA for the CDR3: TGTGCCAGCAGCCTCCCGGGACAGGGAAGCAATGAGCAGTTCTTC.